The next 26 T cell receptor beta chains were all read from a single sample in a study of T cells expressing NK-cell markers. After re-calling the 5' RACE reads, TCRdb lists one entry per CDR3 protein, DNA absent. The sample data list some 300,000 distinct CDR3 sequences. The specimen sequenced was blood T cells: a sorted CD56 or NKG2C T cell subset, CD4+ or CD8+ T cells, or bulk PBMC T cells (not recorded which). These TCRs come from a young man in good health.

The chain employs TRBV12-3 or TRBV12-4 and TRBJ2-1; TCRdb indicates TRBD2, and absent DNA this call remains unverified. This CDR3 comprises 12 residues. This CDR3 reads CASKGQPGEQFF.

V usage is TRBV20-1 and J usage is TRBJ1-1; TCRdb outputs TRBD1, but without DNA this stays unchecked. Germline V gives CDR1 DFQATT, CDR2 SNEGSKA (reference sequence). The CDR3 has 14 residues. The chain's CDR3 is CSALLGGRDTEAFF.

J is TRBJ2-4 and V is TRBV20-1; lacking DNA, the TRBD1 call made by TCRdb goes unchecked. The CDR3 loop spans 13 amino acids. In germline, CDR1 is DFQATT, CDR2 SNEGSKA (reference sequence). The CDR3 loop reads CSASRDKKNIQYF.

J is TRBJ2-1 and V is TRBV6-5; the TCRdb call, TRBD2, lacks DNA for checking. The CDR3 is made up of 17 amino acids. Looked up from germline, CDR1 is MNHEY and CDR2 is SVGAGI. CDR3 region: CASSYSGLAGIYNEQFF.

V gene TRBV15 combines with J gene TRBJ2-1; TCRdb gives TRBD2 as the D gene, but with no DNA this cannot be confirmed. CDR3 length: 14 amino acids. Germline values: CDR1 LNHNV, CDR2 YYDKDF (reference sequence). The CDR3 sequence is CATSARTTYNEQFF.

The J gene is TRBJ1-1, the V gene TRBV20-1. CDR1 DFQATT and CDR2 SNEGSKA come from the germline V gene (reference sequence). CDR3 length: 12 residues. CDR3 amino acids: CSASVVGAEAFF.

The chain uses TRBV7-6 and TRBJ2-7; there is no DNA to check the TCRdb D call of TRBD2. The CDR3 totals 15 residues. CDR1 and CDR2 from the germline V gene are SGHVS and FNYEAQ. CDR3 loop: CASSLGGGQFYEQYF. The whole variable domain, remainder taken from reference TRBV7-6 and TRBJ2-7, is GAGVSQSPRYKVTKRGQDVALRCDPISGHVSLYWYRQALGQGPEFLTYFNYEAQQDKSGLPNDRFSAERPEGSISTLTIQRTEQRDSAMYRCASSLGGGQFYEQYFGPGTRLTVT.

The chain recombines TRBV12-3 or TRBV12-4 with TRBJ2-7. This CDR3 comprises 14 residues. The CDR3 sequence is CASTRGSTSYEQYF.

The chain links TRBV7-9 to TRBJ2-6; TCRdb's assignment of TRBD1 cannot be checked, as there is no DNA. Germline CDR1 reads SEHNR; CDR2 reads FQNEAQ (reference sequence). CDR3 length: 19 amino acids. The CDR3 sequence: CASSFGWGQSLPGANVLTF.

The chain has TRBV12-3 or TRBV12-4 and TRBJ2-7. This CDR3 is built from 15 residues. CDR3 residues: CASSLAGDSSYEQYF.

V gene TRBV7-2 combines with J gene TRBJ2-5; TCRdb's D call of TRBD1 is untestable without DNA. The CDR3 extends over 13 amino acids. Germline assignment: CDR1 SGHTA and CDR2 FQGNSA. The CDR3 protein is CASSSGARETQYF.

The gene calls are TRBV2 and TRBJ2-2. This CDR3 is built from 14 residues. The germline V gene encodes CDR1 SNHLY and CDR2 FYNNEI. The CDR3: CASSETVDTGELFF.

The chain recombines TRBV3-1 with TRBJ2-1; TCRdb's D call, TRBD2, is unchecked because there is no DNA. Germline V gene sequence: CDR1 LGHDT, CDR2 YNNKEL (reference sequence). CDR3 size: 13 residues. The CDR3 sequence: CASSQSSVHEQFF.

CDR3: CASSQRTGFGTEAFF. This chain connects TRBV14 to TRBJ1-1; TCRdb designates TRBD1, a call that cannot be tested without DNA. CDR3 size: 15 residues. Per germline, CDR1 SGHDN and CDR2 FVKESK. The variable domain in full, with the rest retrieved from reference TRBV14 and TRBJ1-1, is EAGVTQFPSHSVIEKGQTVTLRCDPISGHDNLYWYRRVMGKEIKFLLHFVKESKQDESGMPNNRFLAERTGGTYSTLKVQPAELEDSGVYFCASSQRTGFGTEAFFGQGTRLTVV.

The J gene is TRBJ2-7, the V gene TRBV15. CDR3 length equals 12 residues. Germline V CDR1 and CDR2: LNHNV, YYDKDF (reference sequence). The chain's CDR3 is CATSSGDNEQYF.

The chain is built from TRBV7-2 and TRBJ2-5; there is no DNA to check the TCRdb D call of TRBD2. The length of the CDR3 is 12 residues. The germline V gene encodes CDR1 SGHTA and CDR2 FQGNSA. This CDR3 reads CASSSSTSDLSF.

The chain employs TRBV5-1 and TRBJ1-2. This CDR3 has 13 residues. The germline CDR1 and CDR2 sequences are SGHRS and YFSETQ. The CDR3 sequence is CASARGPNYGYTF.

The chain employs TRBV27 and TRBJ2-7; TCRdb gives TRBD1 as the D gene, but with no DNA this cannot be confirmed. CDR1 is MNHEY and CDR2 is SMNVEV in the germline V gene (reference sequence). The CDR3 is 12 residues long. The CDR3: CASTTLSGEQYF.

The V gene is TRBV18, the J gene TRBJ1-4; no DNA is available, so the TRBD1 call from TCRdb remains unchecked. In germline, CDR1 is KGHSH, CDR2 LQKENI. The CDR3 consists of 16 residues. The chain's CDR3 is CASSPPGGRVDEKLFF. The whole variable domain, filled in from reference TRBV18 and TRBJ1-4, reads NAGVMQNPRHLVRRRGQEARLRCSPMKGHSHVYWYRQLPEEGLKFMVYLQKENIIDESGMPKERFSAEFPKEGPSILRIQQVVRGDSAAYFCASSPPGGRVDEKLFFGSGTQLSVL.

This chain joins TRBV20-1 and TRBJ2-7; TCRdb picks TRBD2, but there is no DNA to check that call. The germline V gene has CDR1 DFQATT and CDR2 SNEGSKA (reference sequence). This CDR3 has 13 amino acids. CDR3 region: CSARRAGSYEQYF.

The CDR3 protein is CASSVGLLLQETQYF. The chain uses TRBV5-5 and TRBJ2-5. The CDR3 loop spans 15 amino acids. Germline CDR1 and CDR2: SGHKS and YYEKEE (reference sequence).

The chain links TRBV10-3 to TRBJ2-3; TCRdb's D call, TRBD2, is unchecked because there is no DNA. The CDR3 is 17 residues long. The germline gives CDR1 ENHRY, CDR2 SYGVKD. The CDR3 here is CAISDSGLAGNTDTQYF.

The V and J genes are TRBV30 and TRBJ1-6. In germline, CDR1 is GTSNPN, CDR2 SVGIG (reference sequence). CDR3 size: 15 residues. This CDR3 reads CAWRTIGQRHSPLHF.

This sequence joins TRBV29-1 and TRBJ2-3; TCRdb designates TRBD2, a call that cannot be tested without DNA. The CDR3 spans 16 residues. Looked up from germline, CDR1 is SQVTM and CDR2 is ANQGSEA. CDR3: CSVEGWSSGKTDTQYF.

The rearrangement links TRBV6-5 to TRBJ2-1; the TCRdb D gene call, TRBD2, has no DNA to confirm it. The CDR3 totals 15 residues. Germline V gives CDR1 MNHEY, CDR2 SVGAGI. This CDR3 reads CASSYPLAGRNEQFF.

J is TRBJ2-1 and V is TRBV5-1; TCRdb reports TRBD2, a call that lacks DNA to check it against. Germline loops: CDR1 SGHRS, CDR2 YFSETQ. This CDR3 is built from 15 residues. The CDR3 sequence: CASSQLAGARNEQFF.